The following is a T cell receptor (beta chain) sequence with its context. The data stem from a study of blood T cell repertoires in COVID-19. Study information: Acute and convalescent COVID-19 specimens originated in the United States, Italy and Spain. Sources were T cells, B-cell-depleted T cells, or PBMCs; the material itself was cDNA or gDNA.

Authors' analysis steps: By means of reference gene primer amplification, nucleated cell counts were estimated. Assay: immunoSEQ multiplex PCR; the TCRdb copy retains only in-frame clones and omits some. V and J calls and clone size follow that table, whereas D and trimming were derived from the DNA. This table holds 250,000 or so clones, around 88% found once. Germline assignment: CDR1 SGHKS and CDR2 YYEKEE (reference sequence). Trimming stripped 3 bases from V and 0 bases from J, with 18 bases between. The CDR3 spans 17 residues. Clinical history reported by participants formed the basis on which cohorts were assigned.

The TCR sequence derives from a woman aged 40 to 55 with acute COVID-19. Material: PBMCs or T cells enriched from blood (not recorded which). This chain connects TRBV5-5 to TRBJ1-1, with D perhaps matching TRBD1 (5 bases). In DNA form, the CDR3 reads TGTGCCAGCAGCTCCCTAGGGAGGGGAGCCATGAACACTGAAGCTTTCTTT. This sequence encodes CASSSLGRGAMNTEAFF.